The 10 T cell receptor beta chains reported below all come from one sample, sequenced in a study of naive and memory T cell subsets. Both TRBC1 and TRBC2 were covered by a beta constant-region primer of two equimolar oligonucleotides. TCRdb reanalysed the UMI-ligation and nested PCR reads using MiXCR and keeps one entry per CDR3 protein. The sample contains around 40,000 distinct CDR3 sequences, 13% of which appear only once. Source material: effector memory CD4+ T cells from blood. The subset was: effector memory, CD45RA- CD27-. The receptors were sampled from a human donor in good health.

This clonotype was detected ten times or more. The genes are TRBV21-1 and TRBJ2-6. TRBV21-1 is a documented pseudogene. This CDR3 comprises 17 residues. The CDR3 nucleotides read TGTGCCAGCAGCCTCAAAGAGGAGTGCTCTGGGGCCAACGTCCTGACTTTC. This codes for CASSLKEECSGANVLTF.

This clonotype was observed a few times. The chain recombines TRBV27 with TRBJ2-7, with D hard to call. CDR1 is MNHEY, CDR2 SMNVEV, per germline (reference sequence). This CDR3 comprises 17 residues. V was pared by 3 bases and J by 2 bases, with 20 bases between. CDR3 sequence (DNA): TGTGCCAGCAGTTTTCAGATCCGAGCTGGCAAAGCCTACGAGCAGTACTTC. Protein sequence: CASSFQIRAGKAYEQYF.

This clonotype was detected only a few times. The genes are TRBV16 and TRBJ1-1; no definite D call. The V and J ends lost 4 bases and 1 base respectively, with 10 bases between them. Germline V lookup: CDR1 KGHSY, CDR2 FQNENV. The CDR3 contains 14 residues. The CDR3 DNA reads as TGTGCCAGCAGCCCCCGGGCACGGAACACTGAAGCTTTCTTT. The encoded protein is CASSPRARNTEAFF.

This clonotype was found a few times. The V call is TRBV6-1, the J call TRBJ2-7; 11 bases are a match to TRBD2. The CDR3 totals 15 residues. The V segment lost 2 bases and the J segment 4 bases; nucleotides outside the gene matches: 4. CDR1 and CDR2 (germline): MNHNS, SASEGT. The CDR3 loop is CASSETVAGGYEQYF. CDR3 nucleotides: TGTGCCAGCAGTGAAACCGTAGCGGGAGGGTACGAGCAGTACTTC.

This clonotype occurred many times. V is TRBV19 and J is TRBJ2-2, with TRBD2 identical over 7 bases. The CDR3 has 14 residues. Germline-derived CDR1 and CDR2 are LNHDA and SQIVND (reference sequence). The ends lost 9 bases at V and 2 bases at J; junction bases unmatched: 6. The CDR3 protein is CASKLAQNTGELFF. DNA of the CDR3: TGTGCCAGCAAACTAGCGCAAAACACCGGGGAGCTGTTTTTT.

This clonotype was detected ten times or more. Written as DNA, the CDR3 is TGCGCCAGCAGCTCGGGCGTACAGAGCGGACGGGAGACCCAGTACTTC. The encoded protein is CASSSGVQSGRETQYF. The chain joins TRBV5-1 to TRBJ2-5; D perhaps matches TRBD2 (5 bases). CDR3 length equals 16 residues. The V end was cut by 3 bases, the J end by 5 bases, with 20 bases between. Germline V gene sequence: CDR1 SGHRS, CDR2 YFSETQ.

This clonotype was detected many times. The rearrangement links TRBV7-9 to TRBJ2-6, with TRBD1 matching over 8 bases. This CDR3 contains 15 residues. After removal of 6 bases from V and 2 bases from J, the junction contained 3 bases not matched to a gene. The germline gives CDR1 SEHNR, CDR2 FQNEAQ (reference sequence). The CDR3 loop is CASSTGGPGANVLTF. The CDR3 DNA follows: TGTGCCAGCAGTACAGGGGGACCTGGGGCCAACGTCCTGACTTTC.

This clonotype has only a few counts. The rearrangement uses TRBV9 and TRBJ2-2; 10 bases are a match to TRBD2. The CDR3 runs 16 residues. V dropped 2 bases and J dropped 8; count of bases not matched to a gene: 9. From germline, CDR1 is SGDLS and CDR2 YYNGEE. This CDR3 is CASSVASGRVPGELFF. The CDR3 DNA reads as TGTGCCAGCAGCGTGGCTAGCGGGAGAGTACCGGGGGAGCTGTTTTTT.

In DNA form, the CDR3 reads TGTGCCAGCAGCTCCGGGACTACCACCGGGGAGCTGTTTTTT. It specifies CASSSGTTTGELFF. The chain employs TRBV5-6 and TRBJ2-2; 7 nucleotides align to TRBD2. With V trimmed by 3 bases and J by 4 bases, 3 bases remained unmatched. CDR3 size: 14 residues. CDR1 is SGHDT, CDR2 YYEEEE, per germline.

The rearrangement joins TRBV15 to TRBJ2-7; D is uncertain. V lost 5 bases and J lost 3, with 17 bases in between. There are 15 residues in the CDR3. CDR1 and CDR2 from the germline V gene are LNHNV and YYDKDF (reference sequence). CDR3 protein: CATSGQFGRRYEQYF. CDR3 nucleotides: TGTGCCACCAGCGGTCAGTTCGGACGGCGCTACGAGCAGTACTTC.